The source of this T cell receptor (beta chain) is a study of T cell changes during pregnancy in multiple sclerosis. Germline V lookup: CDR1 SGHDT, CDR2 YYEEEE. This CDR3 spans 15 amino acids. The V and J ends lost 2 bases and 6 bases, in that order; junction bases with no gene match: 5. The protocol was immunoSEQ multiplex PCR, while the TCRdb copy is restricted to in-frame clones and leaves out a portion. The sample has about 59,000 clones, less than 95% seen once; the top ten hold less than 3%. The sequencing here drew on CD8+ T cells from peripheral blood mononuclear cells, taken after pregnancy. The receptor's source is a female donor with multiple sclerosis, enrolled in a pregnancy study. The genes are TRBV5-6 and TRBJ2-4, with TRBD1 matching over 10 bases. The CDR3, as DNA: TGTGCCAGCAGCTTCGAAGGACAGGGGGTAAACATTCAGTACTTC. Amino acid sequence: CASSFEGQGVNIQYF.